Each of the 16 T cell receptor beta chains below was sequenced from the same sample in a study of somatic mutations in cytotoxic T cells in rheumatoid arthritis. The data were produced by immunoSEQ multiplex PCR, yet TCRdb's version contains in-frame clones alone and is incomplete. Of 25,000 to 35,000 clones listed, about 88% are singletons. The sequenced sample consisted of CD8+ T cells sorted from blood. These receptor sequences come from an adult with rheumatoid arthritis.

This chain connects TRBV7-8 to TRBJ2-2, with D hard to call. Germline V gives CDR1 SGHVS, CDR2 FQNEAQ. The CDR3 extends over 11 amino acids. Trimming cost V 0 bases and J 8 bases, with 1 base left between them. The CDR3 region is CASSLAGELFF. The CDR3 DNA is TGTGCCAGCAGCTTAGCAGGGGAGCTGTTTTTT.

This clone has a handful of counts. This chain connects TRBV6-5 to TRBJ1-2, with TRBD1 as a possible D gene (5 bases). Looked up from germline, CDR1 is MNHEY and CDR2 is SVGAGI. There are 13 residues in the CDR3. The V end was cut by 7 bases, the J end by 5 bases, with 14 bases between. CDR3 sequence: CASMGDGAYGYTF. CDR3 DNA sequence: TGTGCCAGCATGGGGGACGGGGCTTATGGCTACACCTTC.

The genes are TRBV5-1 and TRBJ2-3; no reliable D call. Germline values: CDR1 SGHRS, CDR2 YFSETQ. The V end was cut by 0 bases, the J end by 0 bases, with 5 bases between. There are 14 residues in the CDR3. CDR3 in DNA: TGCGCCAGCAGCTTGGTGGATAGCACAGATACGCAGTATTTT. Translating it yields CASSLVDSTDTQYF.

J is TRBJ2-5 and V is TRBV27; unclear D gene. CDR3 size: 15 residues. Germline assignment: CDR1 MNHEY and CDR2 SMNVEV (reference sequence). V dropped 3 bases and J dropped 3 bases, with 14 bases sitting between them. The CDR3 reads CASSLISTMKETQYF. The CDR3, as DNA: TGTGCCAGCAGTTTGATATCAACTATGAAAGAGACCCAGTACTTC.

The rearrangement links TRBV4-1 to TRBJ2-1; TRBD2 matches at 9 bases. V trimming: 0 bases; J trimming: 2 bases; junction bases outside the gene matches: 2. There are 16 residues in the CDR3. The germline V gene has CDR1 MGHRA and CDR2 YSYEKL. The CDR3 loop is CASSQDSSGTYNEQFF. The CDR3 nucleotides read TGCGCCAGCAGCCAAGATTCTAGCGGGACCTACAATGAGCAGTTCTTC.

Relative to its sample, this clone is medium-sized (0.01 to 0.1%). This rearrangement joins TRBV2 to TRBJ1-4; 8 bases align to TRBD1. This CDR3 comprises 16 residues. Per germline, CDR1 SNHLY and CDR2 FYNNEI. V lost 6 bases, J lost 0 bases, and 6 bases stayed unmatched. CDR3 bases: TGTGCCAGCAGGTGGACAGGGTGGGCAACTAATGAAAAACTGTTTTTT. This encodes CASRWTGWATNEKLFF.

The CDR3, as DNA: TGTGCCACCAGCAGAGACCGGAACACTGAAGCTTTCTTT. Its protein is CATSRDRNTEAFF. V usage is TRBV15 and J usage is TRBJ1-1; unclear D gene. Germline-derived CDR1 and CDR2 are LNHNV and YYDKDF (reference sequence). The CDR3 has 13 residues. V lost 0 bases, J lost 1 base, and 3 bases lay in between.

This chain joins TRBV5-6 and TRBJ2-1; 9 bases line up with TRBD2. The V gene end was trimmed by 4 bases and the J gene end by 0 bases; junction bases not matched to a gene: 8. The CDR3 is 17 residues long. Germline loops: CDR1 SGHDT, CDR2 YYEEEE. This chain's CDR3 is CASSRGLAGGSYNEQFF. The CDR3 bases are TGTGCCAGCAGCCGGGGACTAGCCGGGGGCTCCTACAATGAGCAGTTCTTC. The complete variable domain, with remaining parts taken from reference TRBV5-6 and TRBJ2-1, reads DAGVTQSPTHLIKTRGQQVTLRCSPKSGHDTVSWYQQALGQGPQFIFQYYEEEERQRGNFPDRFSGHQFPNYSSELNVNALLLGDSALYLCASSRGLAGGSYNEQFFGPGTRLTVL.

The chain joins TRBV19 to TRBJ1-2, with 9 bases matching TRBD1. The V gene's germline CDR1 is LNHDA and CDR2 SQIVND (reference sequence). This CDR3 contains 18 residues. V shed 0 bases and J 1 base; nucleotides not matched to a gene: 9. Here the CDR3 reads CASSIDLWGQGSNYGYTF. The CDR3 coding sequence is TGTGCCAGTAGTATAGATCTATGGGGACAGGGCAGTAACTATGGCTACACCTTC.

This clone came up once. The chain employs TRBV5-1 and TRBJ2-5; 10 bases line up with TRBD2. This CDR3 contains 14 residues. CDR1 SGHRS and CDR2 YFSETQ come from the germline V gene. The junction had 6 bases not matched to a gene; V was cut back by 5 bases and J by 5 bases. DNA of the CDR3: TGCGCCAGCAGAAAAGCGGGAGGGCCGGAGACCCAGTACTTC. Translated: CASRKAGGPETQYF. Based on the CDR3 plus reference TRBV5-1 and TRBJ2-5, the full variable domain is KAGVTQTPRYLIKTRGQQVTLSCSPISGHRSVSWYQQTPGQGLQFLFEYFSETQRNKGNFPGRFSGRQFSNSRSEMNVSTLELGDSALYLCASRKAGGPETQYFGPGTRLLVL.

The V call is TRBV9, the J call TRBJ1-1; 7 nucleotides align to TRBD1. Germline loops: CDR1 SGDLS, CDR2 YYNGEE. The CDR3 is 13 amino acids. The V and J ends lost 2 bases and 8 bases, in that order; junction bases with no gene match: 6. This chain's CDR3 is CASSVVQGTEAFF. CDR3 DNA: TGTGCCAGCAGCGTGGTACAGGGGACCGAAGCTTTCTTT.

The genes are TRBV4-1 and TRBJ2-7; D not certain. Between the trimmed V and J ends, which lost 0 bases and 0 bases, there was a span of 15 bases. The germline V gene has CDR1 MGHRA and CDR2 YSYEKL. The length of the CDR3 is 17 residues. CDR3 loop: CASSQEFLGRSSYEQYF. The CDR3 nucleotides read TGCGCCAGCAGCCAAGAGTTCCTGGGCAGAAGCTCCTACGAGCAGTACTTC.

V and J are TRBV15 and TRBJ2-4; 11 bases map to TRBD2. This CDR3 has 13 amino acids. From germline, CDR1 is LNHNV and CDR2 YYDKDF (reference sequence). J lost 9 bases, V lost 6 bases, and 4 bases had no gene match. The CDR3 protein is CATSGLAGSIQYF. CDR3 nucleotides: TGTGCCACCAGTGGACTAGCGGGTTCCATTCAGTACTTC.

The CDR3 sequence is CASSLYSGSYNEQFF. For the CDR3, the DNA is TGTGCCAGCAGCTTATATAGCGGGAGTTACAATGAGCAGTTCTTC. This sequence joins TRBV11-2 and TRBJ2-1, with 9 nucleotides matching TRBD2. The CDR3 has 15 residues. CDR1 is SGHAT and CDR2 is FQNNGV in the germline V gene. J was trimmed by 4 bases and V by 2 bases; bases with no gene match: 3.

The V gene is TRBV29-1, the J gene TRBJ2-1; 12 bases agree with TRBD2. J was trimmed by 4 bases and V by 6 bases; bases with no gene match: 13. The length of the CDR3 is 17 residues. Germline assignment: CDR1 SQVTM and CDR2 ANQGSEA. The CDR3 spells CSVKNHLTSGRYNEQFF. The CDR3 nucleotides read TGCAGCGTGAAAAACCACCTCACTAGCGGGAGGTACAATGAGCAGTTCTTC.

As DNA, the CDR3 is TGTGCCAGCAGCCCGTGGGTGCGGGAAACAGATACGCAGTATTTT. This gives the protein CASSPWVRETDTQYF. V usage is TRBV7-2 and J usage is TRBJ2-3; a possible D gene is TRBD2 (6 bases). CDR1 and CDR2 (germline): SGHTA, FQGNSA. V was pared by 5 bases and J by 3 bases, with 15 bases between. The CDR3 has 15 residues.